This T cell receptor (beta chain) comes out of a study of shared clonotypes between healthy human individuals. It was CD45RO-negative cells, positively selected for CCR7, that made up naive CD8 cells, with terminally differentiated effector memory CD45RA+ cells excluded. Study observations and caveats: Memory subsets had estimated richness that was generally smaller than that of naive subsets. Unshared clonotypes carried lower generation probabilities than those common to all four donors. Clonotype sharing across donors was expected to vary with sequencing depth.

Method: immunoSEQ multiplex PCR; TCRdb's copy keeps in-frame clones and lacks some. The repertoire holds roughly 770,000 clones, with about 97% as singletons. Note on this clone: Its antigen remains unidentified.

The sequenced sample consisted of naive CD8+ T cells sorted from blood. The clonotype originates from a man between 25 and 39 years old in good health.

The CDR3 DNA follows: TGTGCCAGCAGCCCCAGTCCAGCCTACGAGCAGTACTTC. Encoded protein: CASSPSPAYEQYF. This chain connects TRBV6-5 to TRBJ2-5; D is undetermined. The J call may be mistaken, given a closer DNA end match to TRBJ2-7. CDR1 and CDR2 (germline): MNHEY, SVGAGI. The CDR3 runs to 13 residues.